This TCR beta chain was sequenced in a study of cytomegalovirus exposure and HLA in healthy donors. V dropped 0 bases and J dropped 0 bases, with 6 bases sitting between them. The CDR3 length is 14 residues. Per germline, CDR1 SGHRS and CDR2 YFSETQ. PCR primers comprised 60 Vbeta and 13 Jbeta primers. Profiled with immunoSEQ multiplex PCR; TCRdb holds only in-frame clones, not every one. The sample gives about 120,000 clones, approximately 72% of which show up once; around 30% is in the top ten. For this clone: Other DNA sequences in this specimen translate into the identical CDR3.

Source material: PBMCs. This TCR derives from a man in his 60s in good health and CMV-seropositive. This chain uses TRBV5-1 with TRBJ1-1, with D uncertain. The DNA for the CDR3 is TGCGCCAGCAGCTTGGACGGGGTGAACACTGAAGCTTTCTTT. It encodes CASSLDGVNTEAFF.